Included here is one T cell receptor (beta chain) sequence, with context. This entry comes from a study of blood T cell repertoires in COVID-19. Across the whole study: Samples taken during acute and convalescent COVID-19 were collected in the United States, Italy and Spain.

Assay used: immunoSEQ multiplex PCR; TCRdb lists only in-frame clones, some missing. The data contain 30,000 to 35,000 clones, 90% of them singletons. This receptor was taken from an older man with acute or convalescent COVID-19. Sequences were obtained from peripheral blood.

CDR3 amino acids: CATSDVDSQETQYF. The CDR3 nucleotides read TGTGCCACCAGTGATGTGGACAGCCAAGAGACCCAGTACTTC. The rearrangement links TRBV24-1 to TRBJ2-5; tentative D call: TRBD1 (6 bases). The CDR3 length is 14 residues. Germline V gives CDR1 KGHDR, CDR2 SFDVKD. Trimming shortened V by 3 bases and J by 1 base, and 8 bases separated the two germline ends.